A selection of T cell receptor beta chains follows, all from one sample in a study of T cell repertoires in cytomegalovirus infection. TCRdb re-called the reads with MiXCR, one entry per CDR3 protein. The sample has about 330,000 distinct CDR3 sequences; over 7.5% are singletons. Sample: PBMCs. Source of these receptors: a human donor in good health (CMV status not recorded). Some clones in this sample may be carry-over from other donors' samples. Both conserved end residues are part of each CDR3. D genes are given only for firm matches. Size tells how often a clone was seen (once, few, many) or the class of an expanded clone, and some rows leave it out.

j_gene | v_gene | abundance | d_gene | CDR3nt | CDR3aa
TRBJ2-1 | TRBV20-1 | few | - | TGCAGTGCTCCGTACATAAATGAGCAGTTCTTC | CSAPYINEQFF
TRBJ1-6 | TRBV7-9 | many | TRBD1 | TGTGCCAGCAGCCGCGGACAGGGAGGATCACCCCTCCACTTT | CASSRGQGGSPLHF
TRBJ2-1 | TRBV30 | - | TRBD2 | TGTGCCTGGAGAACCGCGGGAGGGGGGTATGAGCAGTTCTTC | CAWRTAGGGYEQFF
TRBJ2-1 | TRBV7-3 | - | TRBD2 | TGTGCCAGCAGCTTGAGGACTAGCGGGGGGTTCAATGAGCAGTTCTTC | CASSLRTSGGFNEQFF
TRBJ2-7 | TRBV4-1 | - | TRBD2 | TGCGCCAGCAGCCAAGATATGCGGGGGTCCTACGAGCAGTACTTC | CASSQDMRGSYEQYF
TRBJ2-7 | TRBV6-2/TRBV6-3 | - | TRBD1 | TGTGCCAGCAGTTACTCCGATCGGGCAGGGGGCTACGAGCAGTACTTC | CASSYSDRAGGYEQYF
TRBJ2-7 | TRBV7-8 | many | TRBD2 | TGTGCCAGCAGCCCCTGGACTAGCGGGGCCTCTAGCTCCTACGAGCAGTACTTC | CASSPWTSGASSSYEQYF
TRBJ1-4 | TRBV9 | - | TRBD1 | TGTGCCAGCAGCGTAGATGTCACAGGGGGAAATGAAAAACTGTTTTTT | CASSVDVTGGNEKLFF
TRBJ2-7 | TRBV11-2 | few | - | TGTGCCAGCAGTGCGGGACAGCAGGCCTACGAGCAGTACTTC | CASSAGQQAYEQYF
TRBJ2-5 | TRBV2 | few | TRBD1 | TGTGCCAGCAGCGGGGACAGGGTGCAAGAGACCCAGTACTTC | CASSGDRVQETQYF
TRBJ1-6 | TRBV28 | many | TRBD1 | TGTGCCAGCACCGAACGGAAGGGGGCGAAGGGATCACCCCTCCACTTT | CASTERKGAKGSPLHF
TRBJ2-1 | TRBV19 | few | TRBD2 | TGTGCCAGTAGTATCTGGACTAGCGGCACGAATGAGCAGTTCTTC | CASSIWTSGTNEQFF
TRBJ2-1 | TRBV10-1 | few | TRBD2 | TGCGCCAGCAGTGAGGGGCTAGCGGGAGAGCAGTTCTTC | CASSEGLAGEQFF
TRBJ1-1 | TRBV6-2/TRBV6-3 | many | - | TGTGCCAGCAGTTACTCCACTGAAGCTTTCTTT | CASSYSTEAFF
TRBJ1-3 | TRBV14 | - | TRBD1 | TGTGCCAGCAGCACAGGGGACGGAAACACCATATATTTT | CASSTGDGNTIYF
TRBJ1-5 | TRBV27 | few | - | TGTGCCAGCAGTTTAACTAGGGGTCAGCCCCAGCATTTT | CASSLTRGQPQHF
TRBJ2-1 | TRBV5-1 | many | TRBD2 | TGCGCCAGCAGCCCTAGCGGGAGTCGGATCAATGAGCAGTTCTTC | CASSPSGSRINEQFF
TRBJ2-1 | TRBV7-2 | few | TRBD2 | TGTGCCAGCAGCCGCAGGCATCTAGCGGGGGGGCGGAATGAGCAGTTCTTC | CASSRRHLAGGRNEQFF
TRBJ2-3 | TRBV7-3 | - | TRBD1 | TGTGCCAGCAGCTTAGAGGGGGCTCCCACAGATACGCAGTATTTT | CASSLEGAPTDTQYF
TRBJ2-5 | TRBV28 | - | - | TGTGCCAGCACCCTACCGGGTGTCGGGCAAGAGACCCAGTACTTC | CASTLPGVGQETQYF
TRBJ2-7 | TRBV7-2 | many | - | TGTGCCAGCAGCGCGGGGACCAGACCATTCTACGAGCAGTACTTC | CASSAGTRPFYEQYF
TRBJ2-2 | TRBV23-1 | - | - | TGCGCCAGCAGTCAATCGAGGAGACGGGTAGAGCTGTTTTTT | CASSQSRRRVELFF
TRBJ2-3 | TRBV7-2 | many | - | TGTGCCAGCAGCTTAGGGGTGGCAGATACGCAGTATTTT | CASSLGVADTQYF
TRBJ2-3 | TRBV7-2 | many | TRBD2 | TGTGCCAGCAAGCGACTAGCGGCGCATACGCAGTATTTT | CASKRLAAHTQYF